These 18 T cell receptor beta chains share one sample of origin, sequenced in a study of blood T cells in healthy people across ages. A J-beta primer mix and a sample-barcoded 5' primer were used in a second PCR of about 7 to 12 cycles. MiXCR, applied by TCRdb to the 5' RACE reads, yields one record per CDR3 protein. The table has about 800,000 distinct CDR3 sequences, approximately 25% seen once. These data are also associated with another study on T cells of mothers and their children.

Specimen: blood. Receptor source: a boy younger than 18 in good health.

This chain links TRBV15 with TRBJ1-5, with D possibly being TRBD1 (5 bases). Per germline, CDR1 LNHNV and CDR2 YYDKDF (reference sequence). The CDR3 runs to 15 residues. Trimming removed 0 bases at V and 4 bases at J, with 10 bases between. CDR3 protein: CATSRDSRENQPQHF. CDR3 DNA: TGTGCCACCAGCAGAGATAGCAGGGAGAATCAGCCCCAGCATTTT.

Only a few counts were recorded for this clonotype. The chain links TRBV20-1 to TRBJ2-5, with D perhaps matching TRBD1 (5 bases). With the DNA end fitting TRBJ2-7 better, the J assignment may be wrong. The CDR3 extends over 14 amino acids. Germline CDR1 reads DFQATT; CDR2 reads SNEGSKA (reference sequence). The CDR3 DNA follows: TGCAGTGCTAGAGGTCCGGACAAACCCTACGAGCAGTACTTC. Translated, it gives CSARGPDKPYEQYF.

This rearrangement joins TRBV5-1 to TRBJ2-1, with 12 nucleotides matching TRBD2. The CDR3 length is 14 residues. V dropped 4 bases and J dropped 5; count of bases not matched to a gene: 1. Germline loops: CDR1 SGHRS, CDR2 YFSETQ. CDR3 residues: CASSGLAGHNEQFF. The CDR3 nucleotides are TGCGCCAGCAGCGGACTAGCGGGGCACAATGAGCAGTTCTTC.

There are a few counts of this clonotype. This sequence joins TRBV7-2 and TRBJ2-5; no reliable D call. The J call may be wrong; the DNA end is better matched by TRBJ2-1. The CDR3 runs 14 residues. Per the germline V gene, CDR1 is SGHTA and CDR2 is FQGNSA. This CDR3 is CASTKDGVYNEQFF. CDR3 nucleotides: TGTGCCAGCACCAAGGACGGAGTCTACAATGAGCAGTTCTTC.

The chain has TRBV15 and TRBJ1-1; D perhaps matches TRBD1 (5 bases). This CDR3 comprises 12 residues. V lost 4 bases and J lost 4, with 7 bases in between. Germline lookup yields CDR1 LNHNV and CDR2 YYDKDF (reference sequence). CDR3 amino acids: CATSIDSTEAFF. The CDR3 DNA reads as TGTGCCACCAGCATCGACAGCACTGAAGCTTTCTTT.

The genes are TRBV28 and TRBJ2-5; 9 bases align to TRBD1. The CDR3 runs to 15 residues. The ends lost 4 bases at V and 3 bases at J; junction bases unmatched: 6. Germline CDR1 and CDR2: MDHEN and SYDVKM. CDR3 sequence: CASSWGQGGKETQYF. DNA for the CDR3: TGTGCCAGCAGTTGGGGACAGGGCGGTAAAGAGACCCAGTACTTC.

This clonotype occurred a few times. The rearrangement uses TRBV4-2 and TRBJ2-6; a weak D match, TRBD1 (6 bases). The CDR3 runs 17 residues. Trimming cost V 1 base and J 0 bases, with 10 bases left between them. Per the germline V gene, CDR1 is LGHNA and CDR2 is YNFKEQ. CDR3 residues: CASSQGTESSGANVLTF. The CDR3 DNA follows: TGTGCCAGCAGCCAAGGGACAGAGAGCTCTGGGGCCAACGTCCTGACTTTC.

Only a few counts were recorded for this clonotype. This chain uses TRBV5-1 with TRBJ2-3, with D tentatively TRBD2 (5 bases). V lost 4 bases to trimming and J lost 2 bases, with 14 bases between them. Germline CDR1 SGHRS, CDR2 YFSETQ. The CDR3 has 15 residues. CDR3 sequence: CASSPGGRDTDTQYF. DNA for the CDR3: TGCGCCAGCAGCCCAGGTGGGAGAGACACAGATACGCAGTATTTT.

This clonotype was observed many times. The chain links TRBV5-6 to TRBJ2-7; no clear D gene. Trimming cost V 4 bases and J 7 bases, with 9 bases left between them. This CDR3 is 11 amino acids long. Germline V gene sequence: CDR1 SGHDT, CDR2 YYEEEE. This CDR3 is CASSKTMEQYF. The CDR3 nucleotides are TGTGCCAGCAGCAAGACAATGGAGCAGTACTTC.

This clonotype was found a few times. This chain uses TRBV29-1 with TRBJ1-5; the match to TRBD1 covers 9 bases. J gave up 5 bases and V 4 bases, and 6 bases lay outside the gene matches. CDR3 size: 14 residues. Per the germline V gene, CDR1 is SQVTM and CDR2 is ANQGSEA. The CDR3 DNA sequence: TGCAGCGTTGGCCGGGACAGGGCGGATCAGCCCCAGCATTTT. Its translation is CSVGRDRADQPQHF.

Many counts were recorded for this clonotype. V gene TRBV7-9 combines with J gene TRBJ2-5; tentatively, D is TRBD1 or TRBD2 (5 bases each). Germline values: CDR1 SEHNR, CDR2 FQNEAQ (reference sequence). The V end lost 4 bases, the J end lost 3 bases, and 15 bases lay between the germline ends. The CDR3 has 15 residues. CDR3 coding DNA: TGTGCCAGCAGCTCCAGGGACCTTAAGAAAGAGACCCAGTACTTC. This encodes CASSSRDLKKETQYF.

The V call is TRBV7-2, the J call TRBJ2-7, with 12 bases aligning to TRBD2. CDR1 SGHTA and CDR2 FQGNSA come from the germline V gene. The ends lost 4 bases at V and 6 bases at J; junction bases unmatched: 13. The CDR3 has 17 residues. The CDR3 is CASSSLTSGSSPAEQYF. CDR3 DNA: TGTGCCAGCAGCTCCCTGACTAGCGGGAGCAGTCCGGCCGAGCAGTACTTC. The full variable domain, with the rest looked up from reference TRBV7-2 and TRBJ2-7, is GAGVSQSPSNKVTEKGKDVELRCDPISGHTALYWYRQSLGQGLEFLIYFQGNSAPDKSGLPSDRFSAERTGGSVSTLTIQRTQQEDSAVYLCASSSLTSGSSPAEQYFGPGTRLTVT.

The CDR3 sequence: CASSLDGLAQETQYF. Written as DNA, the CDR3 is TGCGCCAGCAGCTTGGACGGACTAGCCCAAGAGACCCAGTACTTC. V gene TRBV5-1 combines with J gene TRBJ2-5, with TRBD2 matching over 8 bases. The V gene's germline CDR1 is SGHRS and CDR2 YFSETQ. The CDR3 contains 15 residues. The trim removed 0 bases at V and 1 base at J, leaving 2 bases unmatched.

This sequence joins TRBV29-1 and TRBJ1-1, with TRBD1 identical over 11 bases. Per the germline V gene, CDR1 is SQVTM and CDR2 is ANQGSEA. This CDR3 has 14 amino acids. After removal of 7 bases from V and 5 bases from J, the junction contained 9 bases not matched to a gene. As DNA, the CDR3 is TGCAGCGCCGGGGGCGGACAGGGGGCGACTGAAGCTTTCTTT. Its translation: CSAGGGQGATEAFF.

This clonotype was counted only a few times. V usage is TRBV20-1 and J usage is TRBJ2-5; D unresolved. Trimming removed 0 bases at V and 1 base at J, with 12 bases between. Germline V gene lookup returns CDR1 DFQATT and CDR2 SNEGSKA (reference sequence). This CDR3 spans 15 amino acids. DNA for the CDR3: TGCAGTGCTAGAGATCCTCGGACGAGCCAAGAGACCCAGTACTTC. The encoded protein is CSARDPRTSQETQYF.

The table lists this clonotype with a few counts. The chain uses TRBV20-1 and TRBJ2-7, with 7 bases identical to TRBD1. V dropped 5 bases and J dropped 0; count of bases not matched to a gene: 13. The CDR3 sequence is 16 residues long. Germline CDR1 and CDR2: DFQATT and SNEGSKA (reference sequence). Here the CDR3 DNA reads TGCAGTGCTTATAAAACAGGGGTTATTAGCTCCTACGAGCAGTACTTC. Translating it yields CSAYKTGVISSYEQYF.

The V call is TRBV7-9, the J call TRBJ1-1, with a tentative D call TRBD1 (6 bases). CDR3 length: 14 residues. CDR1 and CDR2 from the germline V gene are SEHNR and FQNEAQ (reference sequence). V was trimmed by 6 bases and J by 5 bases, leaving 16 bases between them. As DNA, the CDR3 is TGTGCCAGCAGTAATACAGGGTTTTGGACTGAAGCTTTCTTT. Its protein product is CASSNTGFWTEAFF. Combining the CDR3 with reference TRBV7-9 and TRBJ1-1 gives the whole variable domain DTGVSQNPRHKITKRGQNVTFRCDPISEHNRLYWYRQTLGQGPEFLTYFQNEAQLEKSRLLSDRFSAERPKGSFSTLEIQRTEQGDSAMYLCASSNTGFWTEAFFGQGTRLTVV.

This clonotype was found many times. The chain joins TRBV4-3 to TRBJ2-5, with TRBD1 matching over 7 bases. Germline CDR1 LGHNA, CDR2 YSLEER. This CDR3 spans 15 amino acids. V trimming: 4 bases; J trimming: 1 base; junction bases outside the gene matches: 6. The CDR3: CASSRTGQPQETQYF. The CDR3 DNA reads TGCGCCAGCAGCCGCACGGGACAGCCCCAAGAGACCCAGTACTTC.